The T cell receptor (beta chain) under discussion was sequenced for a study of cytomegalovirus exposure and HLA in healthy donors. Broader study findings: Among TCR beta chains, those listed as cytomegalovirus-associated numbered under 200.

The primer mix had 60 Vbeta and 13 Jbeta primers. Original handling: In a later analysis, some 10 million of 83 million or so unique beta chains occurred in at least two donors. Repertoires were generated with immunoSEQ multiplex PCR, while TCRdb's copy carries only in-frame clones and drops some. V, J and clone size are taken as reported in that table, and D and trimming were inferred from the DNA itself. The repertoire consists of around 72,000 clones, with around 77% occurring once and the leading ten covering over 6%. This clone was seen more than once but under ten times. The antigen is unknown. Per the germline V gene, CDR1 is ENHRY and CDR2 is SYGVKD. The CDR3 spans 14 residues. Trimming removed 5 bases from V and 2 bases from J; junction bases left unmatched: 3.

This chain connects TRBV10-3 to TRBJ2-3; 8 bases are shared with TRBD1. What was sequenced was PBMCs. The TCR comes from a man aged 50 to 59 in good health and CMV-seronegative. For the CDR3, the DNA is TGTGCCATCAGTCGTCAGGGGGCCACAGATACGCAGTATTTT. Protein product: CAISRQGATDTQYF.